These 29 T cell receptor beta chains came from one sample sequenced in a study of T cells in Graves' hyperthyroidism and ophthalmopathy (dated by TCRdb to about 2019). Receptors were amplified or captured by multiplex PCR. The listed sequencing device is Illumina HiSeq 2000. TCR beta CDR3 regions were amplified from RNA transcripts. A first-round RT-PCR of the TCR CDR3 used the HTBI primer set with the Qiagen OneStep RT-PCR kit. In-frame beta chains were kept once TCRdb had trimmed the public reads at Q25 with fastp and called clones with MiXCR. CDR3 protein sequences are deduplicated, and each keeps its most common genes and DNA. Across this sample there are over 500,000 distinct CDR3 sequences, with around 13% seen only once. Approximately 14% of the sample rests with the top ten. The sequencing input was blood. The receptor set was obtained from a woman aged 40 to 49 with Graves' hyperthyroidism.

This clonotype was found many times. The chain is built from TRBV3-1 and TRBJ1-1; 10 bases line up with TRBD1. This CDR3 region has 16 residues. Losses at the gene ends were 5 bases for V and 1 base for J; bases not matched to a gene: 7. Looked up from germline, CDR1 is LGHDT and CDR2 is YNNKEL (reference sequence). CDR3 coding DNA: TGTGCCAGCAGCAGGGGACAGGGGAGGGGGAACACTGAAGCTTTCTTT. Protein: CASSRGQGRGNTEAFF.

This clonotype was seen a few times. This rearrangement joins TRBV6-1 to TRBJ1-3; D is unresolved. The CDR3 sequence is 15 residues long. V was trimmed by 4 bases and J by 0 bases, leaving 10 bases between them. Germline CDR1 and CDR2: MNHNS and SASEGT. CDR3 protein: CASSALGYSGNTIYF. CDR3 bases: TGTGCCAGCAGTGCCTTGGGGTACTCTGGAAACACCATATATTTT.

The rearrangement joins TRBV29-1 to TRBJ2-5; TRBD2 might be the D (6 bases). Germline V CDR1 and CDR2: SQVTM, ANQGSEA. V was clipped by 2 bases and J by 5 bases, with 18 bases between them. CDR3 length: 15 residues. The CDR3 is CSVESPSALGETQYF. The CDR3 DNA reads as TGCAGCGTTGAATCGCCTAGCGCCCTTGGGGAGACCCAGTACTTC.

This clonotype was seen a few times. The rearrangement uses TRBV30 and TRBJ2-3; D not resolved. The CDR3 consists of 12 residues. V was pared by 2 bases and J by 4 bases, with 7 bases between. Germline lookup yields CDR1 GTSNPN and CDR2 SVGIG (reference sequence). CDR3 loop: CAWSRNADTQYF. For the CDR3, the DNA is TGTGCCTGGAGTAGAAACGCAGATACGCAGTATTTT.

The genes are TRBV5-1 and TRBJ2-5, with D unresolved. V gave up 0 bases and J gave up 2 bases, with 11 bases separating them. The length of the CDR3 is 15 residues. From germline, CDR1 is SGHRS and CDR2 YFSETQ. The CDR3 bases are TGCGCCAGCAGCTTGGTCAGCCACTCACAAGAGACCCAGTACTTC. Translating it yields CASSLVSHSQETQYF.

There are many counts of this clonotype. The CDR3 is CASSQRGFASDNSPLHF. The DNA for the CDR3 is TGTGCCAGCAGCCAACGCGGGTTTGCCTCGGATAATTCACCCCTCCACTTT. The rearrangement links TRBV3-1 to TRBJ1-6, with D unclear. The CDR3 contains 17 residues. Germline lookup yields CDR1 LGHDT and CDR2 YNNKEL (reference sequence). The V and J ends lost 2 bases and 5 bases respectively, with 16 bases between them.

This clonotype was recorded many times. The chain recombines TRBV3-1 with TRBJ1-3; maybe TRBD1 (6 bases). V dropped 2 bases and J dropped 8 bases, with 13 bases sitting between them. The germline V gene has CDR1 LGHDT and CDR2 YNNKEL (reference sequence). This CDR3 contains 14 residues. CDR3 sequence: CASSQPQGRHTIYF. As DNA, the CDR3 is TGTGCCAGCAGCCAACCACAGGGAAGGCACACCATATATTTT. Drawing the rest from reference TRBV3-1 and TRBJ1-3, the complete variable domain is DTAVSQTPKYLVTQMGNDKSIKCEQNLGHDTMYWYKQDSKKFLKIMFSYNNKELIINETVPNRFSPKSPDKAHLNLHINSLELGDSAVYFCASSQPQGRHTIYFGEGSWLTVV.

V gene TRBV19 combines with J gene TRBJ2-4; 8 nucleotides align to TRBD1. CDR1 and CDR2 (germline): LNHDA, SQIVND (reference sequence). V lost 5 bases to trimming and J lost 5 bases; unmatched junction nucleotides: 5. The CDR3 has 14 residues. In DNA, the CDR3 is TGTGCCAGTAGTGGGGGGACAGGAGAAAACATTCAGTACTTC. It is translated as CASSGGTGENIQYF. Using reference TRBV19 and TRBJ2-4 for the parts outside the CDR3, the full variable domain is DGGITQSPKYLFRKEGQNVTLSCEQNLNHDAMYWYRQDPGQGLRLIYYSQIVNDFQKGDIAEGYSVSREKKESFPLTVTSAQKNPTAFYLCASSGGTGENIQYFGAGTRLSVL.

This clonotype has a count of ten or more. The chain is built from TRBV2 and TRBJ1-1, with D unresolved. The V gene lost 6 bases and the J gene lost 4 bases, with 12 bases spanning the gap. CDR3 length equals 13 residues. In germline, CDR1 is SNHLY, CDR2 FYNNEI. The CDR3 loop is CASRDKPSTEAFF. CDR3 bases: TGTGCCAGCAGAGACAAGCCGAGCACTGAAGCTTTCTTT.

The chain recombines TRBV12-3 or TRBV12-4 with TRBJ1-2, with 9 bases that match TRBD1. The CDR3 runs 15 residues. The V and J ends lost 7 bases and 4 bases, in that order; junction bases with no gene match: 10. This chain's CDR3 is CASTLGTGRLYGYTF. CDR3 in DNA: TGTGCCAGCACGCTCGGGACAGGGCGGCTCTATGGCTACACCTTC.

As regards this clonotype: Since a much larger clone is just one base distant, this may be a read error. This chain uses TRBV3-1 with TRBJ2-7; D unclear. Trimming removed 5 bases at V and 2 bases at J, with 13 bases between. Per the germline V gene, CDR1 is LGHDT and CDR2 is YNNKEL (reference sequence). The CDR3 is 14 amino acids. CDR3 DNA: TGTGCCAGCAGCGAGCGATCGCACGCCTACGAGCAGTACTTC. Translating it yields CASSERSHAYEQYF.

This clonotype showed up just a few times. The gene calls are TRBV30 and TRBJ2-3; 7 nucleotides agree with TRBD2. The CDR3 spans 16 residues. V dropped 0 bases and J dropped 2; count of bases not matched to a gene: 8. CDR1 GTSNPN and CDR2 SVGIG come from the germline V gene (reference sequence). CDR3 sequence: CAWSVSGRELTDTQYF. CDR3 DNA sequence: TGTGCCTGGAGTGTGTCGGGGCGGGAGCTCACAGATACGCAGTATTTT.

In its sample, this clonotype was seen a few times. The chain carries TRBV7-6 and TRBJ2-1; D uncertain. Trimming shortened V by 4 bases and J by 8 bases, and 12 bases separated the two germline ends. The CDR3 has 13 residues. Germline CDR1 reads SGHVS; CDR2 reads FNYEAQ. CDR3 in amino acids: CASSYTVSDEQFF. DNA for the CDR3: TGTGCCAGCAGCTATACCGTGTCCGATGAGCAGTTCTTC.

The chain links TRBV9 to TRBJ2-7; TRBD2 aligns across 10 bases. The germline gives CDR1 SGDLS, CDR2 YYNGEE. CDR3 size: 14 residues. Trimming took 5 bases from V and 6 from J; bases not matched to a gene: 8. CDR3 nucleotides: TGTGCCAGCAGTCGGGAGACTAGCGGGTCCGAGCAGTACTTC. Amino acid sequence: CASSRETSGSEQYF.

This clonotype has a handful of counts. The chain carries TRBV11-2 and TRBJ2-1; no clear D gene. The germline V and J ends were trimmed by 5 bases and 8 bases, with 10 bases remaining between them. CDR3 size: 12 residues. Per the germline V gene, CDR1 is SGHAT and CDR2 is FQNNGV. CDR3: CASSSELYEQFF. CDR3 bases: TGTGCCAGCAGCAGTGAGTTATATGAGCAGTTCTTC.

This clonotype was seen once. This CDR3 is missing its conserved last phenylalanine or tryptophan, likely due to a read error. V is TRBV19 and J is TRBJ1-1; D gene uncertain. Germline-derived CDR1 and CDR2 are LNHDA and SQIVND (reference sequence). The length of the CDR3 is 14 residues. The ends were cut back, 3 bases at V and 4 bases at J, with 12 bases in the middle. Here the CDR3 reads CASSIGRASTEAFL. CDR3 in DNA: TGTGCCAGTAGTATCGGTCGGGCGAGCACTGAAGCTTTCCTT.

The chain joins TRBV4-1 to TRBJ1-1; 7 positions agree with TRBD1. CDR1 and CDR2 from the germline V gene are MGHRA and YSYEKL. The CDR3 has 14 amino acids. The ends lost 3 bases at V and 2 bases at J; junction bases unmatched: 3. CDR3 in amino acids: CASSHQGGNTEAFF. CDR3 DNA: TGCGCCAGCAGCCACCAAGGGGGCAACACTGAAGCTTTCTTT.

Remarks on this clonotype: This may stem from a read error, because a much larger clone lies one nucleotide away. The chain uses TRBV24-1 and TRBJ2-5; tentative D call: TRBD2 (5 bases). Germline V gene sequence: CDR1 KGHDR, CDR2 SFDVKD. The CDR3 runs to 13 residues. The CDR3 coding sequence is TGTGCCGCCAGTGAGGGTAGGGAAGAGACCCAGTACTTC. It yields the protein CAASEGREETQYF.

The chain carries TRBV6-1 and TRBJ2-1, with 16 bases that match TRBD2. Germline assignment: CDR1 MNHNS and CDR2 SASEGT. J gave up 0 bases and V 6 bases, and 5 bases lay outside the gene matches. This CDR3 is 18 amino acids long. The CDR3 region has the DNA TGTGCCAGCAGGCACGGGACTAGCGGGAGGGCCTCCTACAATGAGCAGTTCTTC. Protein sequence: CASRHGTSGRASYNEQFF.

This clonotype has at least ten counts. The V and J genes are TRBV5-1 and TRBJ2-7, with 8 bases matching TRBD2. CDR1 and CDR2 from the germline V gene are SGHRS and YFSETQ. The CDR3 loop spans 13 amino acids. With V trimmed by 2 bases and J by 5 bases, 3 bases remained unmatched. The CDR3, as DNA: TGCGCCAGCAGCTTATCAGCGGGAGACGAGCAGTACTTC. This translates into CASSLSAGDEQYF.

This clonotype came up a few times. The rearrangement joins TRBV14 to TRBJ1-1; 8 nucleotides line up with TRBD1. The CDR3 is made up of 17 amino acids. Germline V gene data show CDR1 as SGHDN and CDR2 as FVKESK. Trimming took 1 base from V and 4 from J; bases not matched to a gene: 11. The CDR3 region is CASSQGGPGGAGTEAFF. For the CDR3, the DNA is TGTGCCAGCAGCCAAGGGGGGCCAGGGGGCGCAGGCACTGAAGCTTTCTTT.

For this clonotype: A much larger clone is a single base away; this may be a read error. The rearrangement joins TRBV4-1 to TRBJ1-4; tentative D call: TRBD1 (6 bases). Germline lookup yields CDR1 MGHRA and CDR2 YSYEKL. The ends were cut back, 4 bases at V and 0 bases at J, with 18 bases in the middle. The CDR3 spans 18 residues. The CDR3 sequence is CASSLRGTWLATNEKLFF. The CDR3 nucleotides are TGCGCCAGCAGCCTTAGGGGGACATGGCTTGCAACTAATGAAAAACTGTTTTTT.

V gene TRBV24-1 combines with J gene TRBJ2-3; 13 bases map to TRBD2. CDR3 length equals 17 residues. CDR1 KGHDR and CDR2 SFDVKD come from the germline V gene. The J segment lost 1 base and the V segment lost 6 bases, leaving 6 bases of the junction unmatched. In nucleotides, the CDR3 is TGTGCCACCAGTCCGGGACTAGCGGGAATTGGCACAGATACGCAGTATTTT. Amino acid sequence: CATSPGLAGIGTDTQYF.

This clonotype was picked up a small number of times. The chain joins TRBV6-1 to TRBJ2-2, with TRBD2 matching over 13 bases. The junction had 7 bases not matched to a gene; V was cut back by 2 bases and J by 1 base. Germline V gene sequence: CDR1 MNHNS, CDR2 SASEGT. The CDR3 length is 19 residues. The DNA of the CDR3 is TGTGCCAGCAGTGAACTCGGACTAGCGGGAGTAAAGAACACCGGGGAGCTGTTTTTT. Its translation: CASSELGLAGVKNTGELFF.

This chain connects TRBV5-8 to TRBJ2-7; 12 nucleotides match TRBD2. Germline CDR1 and CDR2: SGHTS and YDEGEE. The length of the CDR3 is 15 residues. V shed 4 bases, J shed 3 bases, and the junction held 5 bases outside the gene matches. The CDR3 here is CASSMTSGSLYEQYF. The CDR3 DNA is TGTGCCAGCAGCATGACTAGCGGGAGTCTCTACGAGCAGTACTTC.

This clonotype was picked up many times. The J gene is TRBJ2-1, the V gene TRBV20-1; 7 bases are a match to TRBD2. Germline CDR1 reads DFQATT; CDR2 reads SNEGSKA (reference sequence). Trimming removed 2 bases from V and 2 bases from J; junction bases left unmatched: 3. CDR3 size: 14 residues. For the CDR3, the DNA is TGCAGTGCTAGATGGGGGGGTCCCTACAATGAGCAGTTCTTC. Translated: CSARWGGPYNEQFF.

The V call is TRBV5-1, the J call TRBJ2-1; TRBD1 or TRBD2 may be the D gene (5 bases each). Trimming took off 0 bases at V and 5 bases at J, with 15 bases between the two ends. The CDR3 is 16 residues long. Germline CDR1 reads SGHRS; CDR2 reads YFSETQ. The CDR3: CASSLGGSGRHNEQFF. The CDR3 coding sequence is TGCGCCAGCAGCTTGGGAGGTTCGGGACGGCACAATGAGCAGTTCTTC.

This clonotype was recorded many times. The chain uses TRBV30 and TRBJ1-2; D not certain. V gave up 4 bases and J gave up 4 bases, with 19 bases separating them. CDR3 length: 15 residues. Germline V gene sequence: CDR1 GTSNPN, CDR2 SVGIG (reference sequence). CDR3: CAWNSNGRTIYGYTF. In DNA, the CDR3 is TGTGCCTGGAATTCTAACGGACGGACGATCTATGGCTACACCTTC.

There are a few counts of this clonotype. Written as DNA, the CDR3 is TGTGCCAGCAGCATGACAGGGGAGGGCACTGAAGCTTTCTTT. It encodes CASSMTGEGTEAFF. The chain has TRBV5-4 and TRBJ1-1, with 8 positions matching TRBD1. V shed 4 bases and J 4 bases; nucleotides not matched to a gene: 6. The CDR3 spans 14 residues. In germline, CDR1 is SGHNT, CDR2 YYREEE (reference sequence).